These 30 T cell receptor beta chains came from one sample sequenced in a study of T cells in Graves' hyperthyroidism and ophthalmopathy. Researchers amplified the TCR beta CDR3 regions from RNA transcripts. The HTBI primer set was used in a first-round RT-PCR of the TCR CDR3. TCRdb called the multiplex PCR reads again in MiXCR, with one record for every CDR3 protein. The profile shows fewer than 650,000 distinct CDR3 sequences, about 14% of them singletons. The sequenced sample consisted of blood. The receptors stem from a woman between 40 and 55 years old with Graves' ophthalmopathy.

CDR3 sequence (DNA): TGTGCCAGTAGTACCCCACAGGGGGTGAGGACTGAAGCTTTCTTT. Residues: CASSTPQGVRTEAFF. This sequence joins TRBV19 and TRBJ1-1; 8 bases are shared with TRBD1. The CDR3 runs to 15 residues. Germline V gives CDR1 LNHDA, CDR2 SQIVND (reference sequence). The V segment lost 4 bases and the J segment 5 bases; nucleotides outside the gene matches: 9.

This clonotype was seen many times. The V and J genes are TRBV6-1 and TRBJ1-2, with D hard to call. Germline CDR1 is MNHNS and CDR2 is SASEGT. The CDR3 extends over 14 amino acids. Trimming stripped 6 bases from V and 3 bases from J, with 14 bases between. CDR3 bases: TGTGCCAGCAGGCCGTTGGGGAGTGACTATGGCTACACCTTC. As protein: CASRPLGSDYGYTF.

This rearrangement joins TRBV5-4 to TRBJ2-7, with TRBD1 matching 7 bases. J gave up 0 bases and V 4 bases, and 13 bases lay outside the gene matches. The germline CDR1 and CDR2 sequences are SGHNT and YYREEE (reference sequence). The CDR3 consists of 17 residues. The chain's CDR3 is CASSGAEQGIGSYEQYF. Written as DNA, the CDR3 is TGTGCCAGCAGCGGGGCCGAACAGGGGATAGGCTCCTACGAGCAGTACTTC.

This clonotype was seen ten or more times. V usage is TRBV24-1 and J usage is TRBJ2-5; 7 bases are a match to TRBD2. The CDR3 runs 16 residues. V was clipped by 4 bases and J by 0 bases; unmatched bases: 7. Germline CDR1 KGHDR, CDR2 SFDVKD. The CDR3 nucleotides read TGTGCCACCAGTGACTCCGGGACTACCGACCAAGAGACCCAGTACTTC. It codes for CATSDSGTTDQETQYF.

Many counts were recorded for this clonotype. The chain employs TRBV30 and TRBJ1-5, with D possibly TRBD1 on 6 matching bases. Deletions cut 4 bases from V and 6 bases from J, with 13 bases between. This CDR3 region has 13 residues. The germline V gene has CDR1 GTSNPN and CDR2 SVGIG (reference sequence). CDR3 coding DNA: TGTGCCTGGACTTTAGGGGGAGGTCAGCCCCAGCATTTT. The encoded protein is CAWTLGGGQPQHF.

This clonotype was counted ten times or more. The DNA for the CDR3 is TGTGCCATCAGTTCCGGGACTAGCGGGAGTCGGGAGACCCAGTACTTC. Its protein is CAISSGTSGSRETQYF. The rearrangement joins TRBV10-3 to TRBJ2-5; 14 nucleotides agree with TRBD2. Germline V CDR1 and CDR2: ENHRY, SYGVKD. This CDR3 spans 16 amino acids. The V gene end was trimmed by 5 bases and the J gene end by 5 bases; junction bases not matched to a gene: 7.

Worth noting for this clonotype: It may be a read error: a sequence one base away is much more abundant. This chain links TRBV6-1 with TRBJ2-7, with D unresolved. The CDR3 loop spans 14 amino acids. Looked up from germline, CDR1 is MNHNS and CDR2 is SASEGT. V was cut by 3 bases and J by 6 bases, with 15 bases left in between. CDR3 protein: CASSEGLFMGEQYF. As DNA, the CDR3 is TGTGCCAGCAGTGAGGGTCTCTTTATGGGCGAGCAGTACTTC.

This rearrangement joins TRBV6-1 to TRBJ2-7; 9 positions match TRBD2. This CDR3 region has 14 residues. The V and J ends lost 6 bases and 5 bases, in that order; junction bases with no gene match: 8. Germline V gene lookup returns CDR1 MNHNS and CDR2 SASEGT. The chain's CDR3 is CASSSYSGSHEQYF. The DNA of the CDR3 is TGTGCCAGCAGCTCCTATAGCGGGAGCCACGAGCAGTACTTC.

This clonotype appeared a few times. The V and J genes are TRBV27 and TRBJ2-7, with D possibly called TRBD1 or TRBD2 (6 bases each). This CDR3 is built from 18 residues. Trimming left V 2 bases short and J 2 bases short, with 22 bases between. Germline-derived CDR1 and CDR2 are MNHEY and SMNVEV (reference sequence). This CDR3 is CASSLRGRTPRAPYEQYF. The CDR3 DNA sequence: TGTGCCAGCAGTTTACGGGGGCGCACCCCCCGGGCCCCCTACGAGCAGTACTTC.

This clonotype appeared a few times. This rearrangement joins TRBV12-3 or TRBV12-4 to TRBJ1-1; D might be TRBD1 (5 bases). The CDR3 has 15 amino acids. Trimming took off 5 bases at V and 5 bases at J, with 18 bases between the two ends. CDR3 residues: CASSPRKGKGTEAFF. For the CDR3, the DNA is TGTGCCAGCAGTCCTCGGAAGGGGAAGGGTACTGAAGCTTTCTTT.

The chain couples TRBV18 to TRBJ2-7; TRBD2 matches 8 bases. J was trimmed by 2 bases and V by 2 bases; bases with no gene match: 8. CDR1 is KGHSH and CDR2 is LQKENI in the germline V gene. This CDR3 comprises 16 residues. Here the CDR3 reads CASSPRAGGGAYEQYF. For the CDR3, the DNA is TGTGCCAGCTCACCAAGGGCGGGAGGAGGGGCCTACGAGCAGTACTTC.

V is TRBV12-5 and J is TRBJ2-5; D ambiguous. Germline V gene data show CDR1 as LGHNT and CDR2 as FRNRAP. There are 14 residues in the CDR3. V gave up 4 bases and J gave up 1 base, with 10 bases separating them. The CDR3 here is CASGSETSQETQYF. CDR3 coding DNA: TGTGCTAGTGGTTCCGAGACGAGCCAAGAGACCCAGTACTTC.

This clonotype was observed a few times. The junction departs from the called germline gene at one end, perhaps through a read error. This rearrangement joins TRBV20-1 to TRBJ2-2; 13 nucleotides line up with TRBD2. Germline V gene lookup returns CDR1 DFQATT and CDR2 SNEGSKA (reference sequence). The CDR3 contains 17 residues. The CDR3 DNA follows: TGCAGTGCTAGAAACGCCGGGACTAGCGGGAACACCGGGAAGCTGTTTTTT. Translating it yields CSARNAGTSGNTGKLFF.

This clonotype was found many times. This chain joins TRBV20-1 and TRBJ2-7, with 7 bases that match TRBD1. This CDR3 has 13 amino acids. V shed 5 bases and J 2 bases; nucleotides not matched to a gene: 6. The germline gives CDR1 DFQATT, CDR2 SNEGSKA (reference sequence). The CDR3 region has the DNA TGCAGTGCTGATACCGGGACAGCCTACGAGCAGTACTTC. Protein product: CSADTGTAYEQYF.

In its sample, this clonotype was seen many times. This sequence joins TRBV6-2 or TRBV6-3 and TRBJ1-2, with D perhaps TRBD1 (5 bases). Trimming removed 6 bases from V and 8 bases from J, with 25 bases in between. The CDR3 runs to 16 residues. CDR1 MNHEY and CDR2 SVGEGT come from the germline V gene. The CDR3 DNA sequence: TGTGCCAGCAGCCCACATGAGGGACGGTCGGGGCCCGGCTACACCTTC. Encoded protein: CASSPHEGRSGPGYTF.

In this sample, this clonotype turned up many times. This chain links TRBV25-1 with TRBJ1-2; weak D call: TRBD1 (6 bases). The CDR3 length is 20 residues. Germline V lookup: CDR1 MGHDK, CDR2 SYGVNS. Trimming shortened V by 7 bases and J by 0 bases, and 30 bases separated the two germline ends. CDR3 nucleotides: TGTGCCAGCAAACTTATAGGGCTCCGAAGTATCAGGACAGCTAACTATGGCTACACCTTC. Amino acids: CASKLIGLRSIRTANYGYTF.

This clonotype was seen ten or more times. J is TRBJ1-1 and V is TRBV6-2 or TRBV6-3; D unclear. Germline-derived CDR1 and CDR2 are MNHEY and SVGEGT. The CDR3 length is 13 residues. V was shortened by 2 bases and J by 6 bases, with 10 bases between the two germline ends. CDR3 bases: TGTGCCAGCAGTTACCCGGACCGCCCTGAAGCTTTCTTT. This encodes CASSYPDRPEAFF.

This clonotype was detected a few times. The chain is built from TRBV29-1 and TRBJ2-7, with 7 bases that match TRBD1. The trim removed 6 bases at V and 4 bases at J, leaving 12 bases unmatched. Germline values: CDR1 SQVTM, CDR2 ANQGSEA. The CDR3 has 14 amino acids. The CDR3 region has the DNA TGCAGCGTCCCAGTCCGGGACAGCCGGTACGAGCAGTACTTC. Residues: CSVPVRDSRYEQYF.

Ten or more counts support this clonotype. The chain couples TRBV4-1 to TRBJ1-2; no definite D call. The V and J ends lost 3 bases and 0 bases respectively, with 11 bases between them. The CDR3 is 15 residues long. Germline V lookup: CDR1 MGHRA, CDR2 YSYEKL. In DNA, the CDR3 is TGCGCCAGCAGCCAGGCGACACCTTCTAACTATGGCTACACCTTC. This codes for CASSQATPSNYGYTF.

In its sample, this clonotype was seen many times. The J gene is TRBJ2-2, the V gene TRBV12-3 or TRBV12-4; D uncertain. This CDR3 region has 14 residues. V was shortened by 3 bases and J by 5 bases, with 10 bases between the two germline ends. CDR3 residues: CASSFSLATGELFF. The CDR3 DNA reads TGTGCCAGCAGTTTCTCATTAGCAACCGGGGAGCTGTTTTTT.

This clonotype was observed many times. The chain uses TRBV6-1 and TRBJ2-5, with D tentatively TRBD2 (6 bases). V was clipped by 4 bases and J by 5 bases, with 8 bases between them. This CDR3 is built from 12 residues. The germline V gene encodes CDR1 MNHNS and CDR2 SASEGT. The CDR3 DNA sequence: TGTGCCAGCAGTGCGGGACTCGAGACCCAGTACTTC. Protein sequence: CASSAGLETQYF.

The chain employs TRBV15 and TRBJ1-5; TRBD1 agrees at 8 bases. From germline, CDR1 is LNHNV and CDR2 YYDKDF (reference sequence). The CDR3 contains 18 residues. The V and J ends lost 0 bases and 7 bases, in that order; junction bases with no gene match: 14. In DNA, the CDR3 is TGTGCCACCAGCAGAGATAGATTCGACAGGGGCCCTAGGCAGCCCCAGCATTTT. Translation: CATSRDRFDRGPRQPQHF.

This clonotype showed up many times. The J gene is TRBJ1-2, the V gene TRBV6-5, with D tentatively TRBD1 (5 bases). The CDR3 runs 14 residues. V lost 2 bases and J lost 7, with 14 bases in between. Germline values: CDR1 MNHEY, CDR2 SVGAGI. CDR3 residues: CASSYNPGTTGYTF. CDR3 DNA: TGTGCCAGCAGTTACAATCCAGGGACGACTGGCTACACCTTC.

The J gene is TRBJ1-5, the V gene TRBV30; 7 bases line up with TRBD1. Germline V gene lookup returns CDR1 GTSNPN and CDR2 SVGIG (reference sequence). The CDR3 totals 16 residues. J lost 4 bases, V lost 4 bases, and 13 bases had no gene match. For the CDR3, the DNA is TGTGCCTGGACCCAACCGCCAGGGGGAAGAAATCAGCCCCAGCATTTT. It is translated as CAWTQPPGGRNQPQHF.

The CDR3 bases are TGTGCCAGCAGTTTTCTGGGGGCCAACGAGCAGTACTTC. Its protein product is CASSFLGANEQYF. The rearrangement links TRBV12-3 or TRBV12-4 to TRBJ2-7, with D possibly TRBD1 on 6 matching bases. There are 13 residues in the CDR3. Trimming shortened V by 3 bases and J by 5 bases, and 11 bases separated the two germline ends.

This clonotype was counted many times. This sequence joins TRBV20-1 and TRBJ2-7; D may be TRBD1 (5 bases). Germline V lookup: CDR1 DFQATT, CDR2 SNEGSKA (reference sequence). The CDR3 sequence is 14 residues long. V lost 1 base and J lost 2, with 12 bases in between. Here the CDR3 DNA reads TGCAGTGCTAGAGGGGGCGCGACTGCCTACGAGCAGTACTTC. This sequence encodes CSARGGATAYEQYF.

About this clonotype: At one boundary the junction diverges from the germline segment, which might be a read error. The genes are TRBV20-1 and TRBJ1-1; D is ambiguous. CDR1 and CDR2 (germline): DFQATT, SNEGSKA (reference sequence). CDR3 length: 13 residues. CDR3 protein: CSAGDWTNTEAFF. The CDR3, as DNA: TGCAGTGCTGGAGATTGGACGAACACTGAAGCTTTCTTT.

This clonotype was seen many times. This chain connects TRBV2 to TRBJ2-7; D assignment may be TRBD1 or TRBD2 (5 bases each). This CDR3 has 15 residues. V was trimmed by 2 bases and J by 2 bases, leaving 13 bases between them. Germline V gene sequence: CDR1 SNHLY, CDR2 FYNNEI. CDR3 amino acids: CASSESPGQTYEQYF. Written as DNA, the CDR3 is TGTGCCAGCAGTGAATCCCCGGGGCAAACCTACGAGCAGTACTTC.

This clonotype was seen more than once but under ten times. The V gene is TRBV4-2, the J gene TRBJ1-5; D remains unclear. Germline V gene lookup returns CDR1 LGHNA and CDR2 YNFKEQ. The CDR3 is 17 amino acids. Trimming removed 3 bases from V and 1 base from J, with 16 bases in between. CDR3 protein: CASSQVFTGRSNQPQHF. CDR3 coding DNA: TGTGCCAGCAGCCAGGTCTTCACTGGAAGGAGCAATCAGCCCCAGCATTTT.

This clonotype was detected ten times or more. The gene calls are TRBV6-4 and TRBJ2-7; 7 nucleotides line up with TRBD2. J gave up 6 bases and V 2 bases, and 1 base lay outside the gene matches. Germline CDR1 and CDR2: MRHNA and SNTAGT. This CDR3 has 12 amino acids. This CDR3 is CASSDRTSEQYF. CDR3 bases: TGTGCCAGCAGTGACCGGACTAGCGAGCAGTACTTC.